Reported below is one TCR beta chain. Its specificity is unknown. This sample stems from a study of long-term antiretroviral therapy in people with HIV. As for the study in general: Specimens dating back about a decade before the 2015 immediate-ART recommendation are the oldest included.

The libraries were made with immunoSEQ v3.0 at survey level. In sequencing, about 40,000-55,000 T-cell genomes per sample were targeted. Sequencing used immunoSEQ multiplex PCR; TCRdb keeps in-frame clones, though not all of them. The repertoire has 30,000 to 35,000 clones, about four fifths of them found once; the top ten carry 3% to 3.5%. CDR1 and CDR2 (germline): SGHVS, FQNEAQ. Trimming pared 5 bases from V and 5 bases from J, leaving 12 bases between. The CDR3 loop spans 13 amino acids. Study-wide results and limits: Controls had broader CDR3 length ranges than HIV repertoires did.

Every specimen held between about 0.9-10 million cryopreserved PBMC. These were thawed and washed before DNA extraction. The J gene is TRBJ1-2, the V gene TRBV7-8, with a possible D match to TRBD1 (5 bases). This receptor was taken from a man between 50 and 59 years old with HIV. Sample: unsorted PBMCs, taken 3 years after starting antiretroviral therapy. For the CDR3, the DNA is TGTGCCAGCAGCCCCCGACAGCATTATGGCTACACCTTC. Protein sequence: CASSPRQHYGYTF.